The 11 T cell receptor beta chains below were found in one sample sequenced in a study of T cells after yellow fever vaccination. Each CDR3 protein gets one entry after TCRdb re-called the 5' RACE reads with MiXCR. This table holds 610,000 or so distinct CDR3 sequences, about 12% found once. The material was PBMCs, obtained on the day of the yellow fever booster vaccination. These receptors were collected from a man aged 25-40 years who received the YFV17D yellow fever vaccine.

The chain carries TRBV4-3 and TRBJ2-7; TRBD2 is a possible D gene (6 bases). The germline V and J ends were trimmed by 0 bases and 6 bases, with 9 bases remaining between them. Germline V gene lookup returns CDR1 LGHNA and CDR2 YSLEER. This CDR3 spans 13 amino acids. The CDR3 bases are TGCGCCAGCAGCCAAGAGGAGGGCGGCGAGCAGTACTTC. Protein product: CASSQEEGGEQYF.

This clonotype was counted only a few times. The genes are TRBV7-2 and TRBJ2-1; tentative D call: TRBD2 (5 bases). The CDR3 has 17 residues. Trimming removed 1 base at V and 0 bases at J, with 13 bases between. Germline values: CDR1 SGHTA, CDR2 FQGNSA. CDR3 sequence reads: CASSLGRGLISYNEQFF. The CDR3 DNA sequence: TGTGCCAGCAGCTTAGGAAGAGGACTCATCTCCTACAATGAGCAGTTCTTC.

This clonotype was observed a few times. The V call is TRBV19, the J call TRBJ2-1; D not resolved. V lost 5 bases to trimming and J lost 7 bases, with 21 bases between them. Germline assignment: CDR1 LNHDA and CDR2 SQIVND (reference sequence). The CDR3 contains 16 residues. The CDR3 sequence is CASSALYKLDLNEQFF. The CDR3 DNA is TGTGCCAGTAGTGCCCTGTACAAACTCGATTTAAATGAGCAGTTCTTC.

This clonotype was recorded a few times. The rearrangement joins TRBV10-3 to TRBJ2-1, with TRBD2 matching over 14 bases. The CDR3 sequence is 17 residues long. V gave up 4 bases and J gave up 8 bases; unmatched junction bases: 10. The V gene's germline CDR1 is ENHRY and CDR2 SYGVKD. The CDR3 loop is CAISGPTSGRALDEQFF. CDR3 in DNA: TGTGCCATCAGTGGCCCGACTAGCGGGAGGGCCTTGGATGAGCAGTTCTTC.

The V call is TRBV20-1, the J call TRBJ2-7; the D is unclear. V lost 3 bases to trimming and J lost 0 bases, with 9 bases between them. Germline loops: CDR1 DFQATT, CDR2 SNEGSKA (reference sequence). CDR3 length: 13 amino acids. CDR3 nucleotides: TGCAGTGCTAGTCCAGGAGTCTCCTACGAGCAGTACTTC. Its translation is CSASPGVSYEQYF.

The chain combines TRBV7-8 with TRBJ2-2; D call uncertain. The V and J ends lost 8 bases and 7 bases respectively, with 8 bases between them. The CDR3 spans 11 residues. In germline, CDR1 is SGHVS, CDR2 FQNEAQ. The CDR3 DNA follows: TGTGCCAGCTTCTTTGGCGGGGAGCTGTTTTTT. Translation: CASFFGGELFF. Together with reference TRBV7-8 and TRBJ2-2, the CDR3 gives the full variable domain: GAGVSQSPRYKVAKRGQDVALRCDPISGHVSLFWYQQALGQGPEFLTYFQNEAQLDKSGLPSDRFFAERPEGSVSTLKIQRTQQEDSAVYLCASFFGGELFFGEGSRLTVL.

A few counts support this clonotype. The chain uses TRBV10-2 and TRBJ2-7; D is possibly TRBD1 (5 bases). The CDR3 extends over 15 amino acids. CDR1 and CDR2 (germline): WSHSY, SAAADI. Trimming took 0 bases from V and 2 from J, leaving 11 bases between them. CDR3 residues: CASSESQRGPYEQYF. As DNA, the CDR3 is TGCGCCAGCAGTGAGTCTCAAAGGGGTCCCTACGAGCAGTACTTC.

The chain links TRBV12-3 or TRBV12-4 to TRBJ2-3, with TRBD2 as a possible D gene (5 bases). Trimming stripped 3 bases from V and 6 bases from J, with 16 bases between. The CDR3 length is 15 residues. The CDR3 loop reads CASSLRADLGDTQYF. The CDR3 bases are TGTGCCAGCAGTTTGAGAGCGGACCTGGGGGATACGCAGTATTTT.

This clonotype was picked up a small number of times. The V and J genes are TRBV5-6 and TRBJ2-3; TRBD2 aligns across 11 bases. The CDR3 contains 16 residues. With V trimmed by 6 bases and J by 1 base, 7 bases remained unmatched. The germline V gene has CDR1 SGHDT and CDR2 YYEEEE. The CDR3 DNA sequence: TGTGCCAGCAACGGACTAGCGGGTACGCGCACAGATACGCAGTATTTT. Translated, it gives CASNGLAGTRTDTQYF.

This chain uses TRBV11-2 with TRBJ2-1, with no clear D. The CDR3 has 18 amino acids. The V end was cut by 4 bases, the J end by 9 bases, with 28 bases between. The germline CDR1 and CDR2 sequences are SGHAT and FQNNGV. CDR3 protein: CASSSKLAYVGRHSEQFF. The CDR3 nucleotides are TGTGCCAGCAGCTCCAAATTGGCTTATGTTGGACGCCACAGTGAGCAGTTCTTC.

The chain joins TRBV7-9 to TRBJ1-5, with D possibly TRBD1 on 6 matching bases. Germline V lookup: CDR1 SEHNR, CDR2 FQNEAQ (reference sequence). This CDR3 region has 15 residues. V lost 5 bases and J 0 bases, leaving 11 bases between the germline ends. CDR3 sequence reads: CASSAGEGSNQPQHF. The DNA for the CDR3 is TGTGCCAGCAGCGCAGGGGAAGGTAGCAATCAGCCCCAGCATTTT.